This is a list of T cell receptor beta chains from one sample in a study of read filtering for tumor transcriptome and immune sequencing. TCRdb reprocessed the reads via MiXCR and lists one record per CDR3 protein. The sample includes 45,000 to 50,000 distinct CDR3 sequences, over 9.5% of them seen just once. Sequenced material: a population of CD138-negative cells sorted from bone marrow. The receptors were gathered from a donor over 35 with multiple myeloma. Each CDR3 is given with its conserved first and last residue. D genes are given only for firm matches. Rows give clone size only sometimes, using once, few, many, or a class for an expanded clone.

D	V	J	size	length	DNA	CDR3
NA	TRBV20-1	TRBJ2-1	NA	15	TGCAGTGCAAGCCAGGGCCGGAGCTCCTACAATGAGCAGTTCTTC	CSASQGRSSYNEQFF
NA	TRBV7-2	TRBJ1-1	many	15	TGTGCCAGCAGCTTAGTTGGGAGACCCGAGGCTGAAGCTTTCTTT	CASSLVGRPEAEAFF
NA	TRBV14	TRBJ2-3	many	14	TGTGCCAGCAGCCAAGATACCGGGTTTGGTACGCAGTATTTT	CASSQDTGFGTQYF
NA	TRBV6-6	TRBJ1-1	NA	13	TGTACCAGCAGGACAGCCCAAAGCACTGAAGCTTTCTTT	CTSRTAQSTEAFF
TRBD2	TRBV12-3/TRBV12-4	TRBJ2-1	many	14	TGTGCCAGCAGTTTGGGCGGGGGGAGGGATGAGCAGTTCTTC	CASSLGGGRDEQFF
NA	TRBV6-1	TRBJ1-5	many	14	TGTGCCACCTCGGGGAGTGGAGGCAATCAGCCCCAGCATTTT	CATSGSGGNQPQHF
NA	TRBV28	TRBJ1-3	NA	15	TGTGCCAGCAGTTTGGTAAAGCTCTCTGGAAACACCATATATTTT	CASSLVKLSGNTIYF
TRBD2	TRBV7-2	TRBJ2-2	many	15	TGTGCCAGCAGCAACCCCGGACTAGCTACCGGGGAGCTGTTTTTT	CASSNPGLATGELFF
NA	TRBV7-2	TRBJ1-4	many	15	TGTGCCAGCAGCTTATTTGGGAACGGAAATGAAAAACTGTTTTTT	CASSLFGNGNEKLFF
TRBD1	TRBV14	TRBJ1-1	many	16	TGTGCCAGCAGCCCGGAAGGACAGGGGGCATACACTGAAGCTTTCTTT	CASSPEGQGAYTEAFF
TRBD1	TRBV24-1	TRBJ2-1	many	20	TGTGCCACCAGTGATTCCTCGGACAGGGGACCTACCTCCCGGGACAATGAGCAGTTCTTC	CATSDSSDRGPTSRDNEQFF
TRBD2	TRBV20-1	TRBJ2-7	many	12	TGCAGTGCTCCGGGACTAGGCTACGAGCAGTACTTC	CSAPGLGYEQYF
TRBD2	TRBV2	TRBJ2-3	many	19	TGTGCCAGCAGTGGTCTTCCGGGACTAGCGGGAGTAGTGGCAGATACGCAGTATTTT	CASSGLPGLAGVVADTQYF
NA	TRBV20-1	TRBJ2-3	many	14	TGCAGTGCTAGACCCCCACAGAGAACAGATACGCAGTATTTT	CSARPPQRTDTQYF
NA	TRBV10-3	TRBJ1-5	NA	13	TGTGCCATCAGTGAGTCGAGTCTTGGAGCACAGCATTTT	CAISESSLGAQHF
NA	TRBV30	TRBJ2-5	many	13	TGTGCCTGGAGTCGTTTAGGCGGGGAGACCCAGTACTTC	CAWSRLGGETQYF
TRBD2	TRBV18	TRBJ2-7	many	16	TGTGCCAGCTCACCACCGACTAGCGGGAGGGCGGGTGAGCAGTACTTC	CASSPPTSGRAGEQYF
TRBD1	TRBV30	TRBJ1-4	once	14	TGTGCCTGGAGTGCCGGACAGGGGCTTGGAAATCTGTTTTTT	CAWSAGQGLGNLFF
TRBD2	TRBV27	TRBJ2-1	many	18	TGTGCCAGCAGTTTATCGCAGGATACTAGCGGGAGTATCGATGAGCAGTTCTTC	CASSLSQDTSGSIDEQFF
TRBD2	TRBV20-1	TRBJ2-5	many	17	TGCAGTGCTAGACCCCCATTAGCGGGCAGCTTACAAGAGACCCAGTACTTC	CSARPPLAGSLQETQYF
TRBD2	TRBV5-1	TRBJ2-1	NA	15	TGCGCCAGCAGCTTAGGCGCGGGAGGGAGGAATGAGCAGTTCTTC	CASSLGAGGRNEQFF
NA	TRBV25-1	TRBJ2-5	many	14	TGTGCCAGCAGTGAATCGGCGGCTAAAGAGACCCAGTACTTC	CASSESAAKETQYF
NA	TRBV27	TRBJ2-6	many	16	TGTGCCAGCAGTTTGGGAAGAGGTACTGGGGCCAACGTCCTGACTTTC	CASSLGRGTGANVLTF
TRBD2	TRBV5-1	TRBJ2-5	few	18	TGCGCCAGCAGCTTGAGTGGGATGGGACTAGCGGGAAAAGAGACCCAGTACTTC	CASSLSGMGLAGKETQYF
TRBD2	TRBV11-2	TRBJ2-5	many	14	TGTGCCAGCAGCTTCGGGACTACCCAAGAGACCCAGTACTTC	CASSFGTTQETQYF
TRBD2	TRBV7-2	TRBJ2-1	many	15	TGTGCCAGCAGCTTAGCTGTTAGCGGGAGGAATGAGCAGTTCTTC	CASSLAVSGRNEQFF
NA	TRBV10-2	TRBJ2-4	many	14	TGCGCCAGCAGTGAGCCGGGTACCAAAAACATTCAGTACTTC	CASSEPGTKNIQYF
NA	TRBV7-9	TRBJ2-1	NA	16	TGTGCCAGCAGCTACCCGGACATTAGCTCCTACAGTGAGCAGTCCTTC	CASSYPDISSYSEQSF
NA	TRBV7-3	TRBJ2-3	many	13	TGTGCCAGCAGTTTGTCGTCGGATAATACGCAGTATTTT	CASSLSSDNTQYF